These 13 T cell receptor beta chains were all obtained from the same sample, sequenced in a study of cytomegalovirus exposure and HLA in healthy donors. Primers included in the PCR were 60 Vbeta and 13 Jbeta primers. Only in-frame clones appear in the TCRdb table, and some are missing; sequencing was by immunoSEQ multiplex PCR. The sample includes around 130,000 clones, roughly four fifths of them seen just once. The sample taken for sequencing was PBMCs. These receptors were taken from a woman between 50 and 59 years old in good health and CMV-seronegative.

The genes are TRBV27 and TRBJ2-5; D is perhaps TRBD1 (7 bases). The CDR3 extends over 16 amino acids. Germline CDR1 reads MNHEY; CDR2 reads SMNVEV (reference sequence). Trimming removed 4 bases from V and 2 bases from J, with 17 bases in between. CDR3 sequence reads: CASSWGWTGLQETQYF. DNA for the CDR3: TGTGCCAGCAGTTGGGGATGGACAGGACTACAAGAGACCCAGTACTTC.

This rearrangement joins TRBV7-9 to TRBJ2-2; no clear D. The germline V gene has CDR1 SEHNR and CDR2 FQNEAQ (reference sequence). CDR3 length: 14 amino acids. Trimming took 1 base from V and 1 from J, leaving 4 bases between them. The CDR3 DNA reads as TGTGCCAGCAGCTTAGTCATGAACACCGGGGAGCTGTTTTTT. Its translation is CASSLVMNTGELFF.

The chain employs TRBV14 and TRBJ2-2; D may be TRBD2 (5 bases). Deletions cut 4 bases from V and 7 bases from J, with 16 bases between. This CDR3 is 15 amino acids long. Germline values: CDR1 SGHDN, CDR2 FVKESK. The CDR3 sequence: CASSRLDGRGGELFF. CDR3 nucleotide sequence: TGTGCCAGCAGCCGTTTGGACGGACGGGGCGGGGAGCTGTTTTTT.

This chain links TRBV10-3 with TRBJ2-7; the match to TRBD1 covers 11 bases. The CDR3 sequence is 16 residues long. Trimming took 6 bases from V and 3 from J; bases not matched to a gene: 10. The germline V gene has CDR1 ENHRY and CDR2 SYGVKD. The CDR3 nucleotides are TGTGCCATCAGCCAACAGGGGACAGGGGGGAGCTACGAGCAGTACGTC. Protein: CAISQQGTGGSYEQYV.

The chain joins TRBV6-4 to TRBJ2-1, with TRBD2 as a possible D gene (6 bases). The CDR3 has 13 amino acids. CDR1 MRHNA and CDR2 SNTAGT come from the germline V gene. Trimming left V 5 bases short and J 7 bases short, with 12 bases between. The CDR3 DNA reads TGTGCCAGCAGTCCGGAGGAGGGGAATGAGCAGTTCTTC. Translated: CASSPEEGNEQFF.

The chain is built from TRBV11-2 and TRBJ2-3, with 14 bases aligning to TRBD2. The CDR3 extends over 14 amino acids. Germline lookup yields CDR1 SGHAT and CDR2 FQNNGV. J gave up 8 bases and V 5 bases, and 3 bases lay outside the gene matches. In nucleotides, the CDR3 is TGTGCCAGCAGCCAGGGACTAGCGGGAGCTACGCAGTATTTT. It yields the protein CASSQGLAGATQYF.

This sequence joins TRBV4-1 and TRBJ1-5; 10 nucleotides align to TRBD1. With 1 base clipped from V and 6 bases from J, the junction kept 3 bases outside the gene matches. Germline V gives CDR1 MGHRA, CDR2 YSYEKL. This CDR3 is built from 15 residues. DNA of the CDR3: TGCGCCAGCAGCCAAGCCGGGACAGGGGTTCAGCCCCAGCATTTT. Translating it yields CASSQAGTGVQPQHF.

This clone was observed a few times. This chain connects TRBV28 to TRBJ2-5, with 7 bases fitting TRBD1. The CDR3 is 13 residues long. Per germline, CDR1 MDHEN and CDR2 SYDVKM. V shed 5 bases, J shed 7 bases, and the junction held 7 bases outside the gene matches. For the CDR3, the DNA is TGTGCCAGCAGTCTCCGACAGGGCATGACCCAGTACTTC. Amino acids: CASSLRQGMTQYF. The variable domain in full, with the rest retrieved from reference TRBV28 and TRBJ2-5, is DVKVTQSSRYLVKRTGEKVFLECVQDMDHENMFWYRQDPGLGLRLIYFSYDVKMKEKGDIPEGYSVSREKKERFSLILESASTNQTSMYLCASSLRQGMTQYFGPGTRLLVL.

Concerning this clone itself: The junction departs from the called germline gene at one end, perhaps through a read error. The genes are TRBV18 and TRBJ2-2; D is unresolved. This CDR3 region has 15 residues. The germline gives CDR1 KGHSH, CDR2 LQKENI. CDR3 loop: CASSPLTLNTGELFF. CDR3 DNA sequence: TGTGCCAGCTCGCCACTGACTCTGAACACCGGGGAGCTGTTTTTT. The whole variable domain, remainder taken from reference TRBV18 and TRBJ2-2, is NAGVMQNPRHLVRRRGQEARLRCSPMKGHSHVYWYRQLPEEGLKFMVYLQKENIIDESGMPKERFSAEFPKEGPSILRIQQVVRGDSAAYFCASSPLTLNTGELFFGEGSRLTVL.

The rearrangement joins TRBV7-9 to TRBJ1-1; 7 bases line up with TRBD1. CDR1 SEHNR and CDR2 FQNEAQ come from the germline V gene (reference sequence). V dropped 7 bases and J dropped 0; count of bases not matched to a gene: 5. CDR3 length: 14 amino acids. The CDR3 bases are TGTGCCAGCACCCGACAGGGACTGAACACTGAAGCTTTCTTT. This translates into CASTRQGLNTEAFF.

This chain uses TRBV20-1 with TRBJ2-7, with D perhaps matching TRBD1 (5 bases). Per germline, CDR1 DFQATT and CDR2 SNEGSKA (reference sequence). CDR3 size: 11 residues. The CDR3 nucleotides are TGCAGCCCGACAGCCTCCTACGAGCAGTACGTC. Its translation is CSPTASYEQYV.

CDR3 nucleotides: TGTGCCAGCAGCCAAGATCGAACTCCTGGGAGGGTGGATACGCAGTATTTT. Its protein is CASSQDRTPGRVDTQYF. The V gene is TRBV4-2, the J gene TRBJ2-3; 7 nucleotides line up with TRBD2. V lost 0 bases to trimming and J lost 6 bases; unmatched junction nucleotides: 12. Germline CDR1 and CDR2: LGHNA and YNFKEQ. The CDR3 contains 17 residues.

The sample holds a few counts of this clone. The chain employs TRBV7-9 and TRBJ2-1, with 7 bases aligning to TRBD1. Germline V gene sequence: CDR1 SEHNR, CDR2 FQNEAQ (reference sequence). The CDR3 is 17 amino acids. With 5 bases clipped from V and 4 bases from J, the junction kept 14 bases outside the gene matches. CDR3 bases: TGTGCCAGCAGCGCACAACAGGGGATGGGAAGGTACAATGAGCAGTTCTTC. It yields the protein CASSAQQGMGRYNEQFF. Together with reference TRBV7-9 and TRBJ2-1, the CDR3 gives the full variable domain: DTGVSQNPRHKITKRGQNVTFRCDPISEHNRLYWYRQTLGQGPEFLTYFQNEAQLEKSRLLSDRFSAERPKGSFSTLEIQRTEQGDSAMYLCASSAQQGMGRYNEQFFGPGTRLTVL.